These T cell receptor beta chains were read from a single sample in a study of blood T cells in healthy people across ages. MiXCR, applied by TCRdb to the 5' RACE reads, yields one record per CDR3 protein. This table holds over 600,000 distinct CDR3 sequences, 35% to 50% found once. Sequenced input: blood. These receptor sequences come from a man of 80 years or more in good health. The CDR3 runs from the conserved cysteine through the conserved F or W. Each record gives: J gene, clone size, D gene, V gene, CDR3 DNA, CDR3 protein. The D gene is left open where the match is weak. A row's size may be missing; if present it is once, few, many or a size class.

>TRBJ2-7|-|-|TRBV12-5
TGTGCTACATCAAACCCGGGTACTGACGAGCAGTACTTC
CATSNPGTDEQYF
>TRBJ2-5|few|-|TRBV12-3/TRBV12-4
TGTGCCAGCAGTTTATTGGGGGGCAAGCAGGAGACCCAGTACTTC
CASSLLGGKQETQYF
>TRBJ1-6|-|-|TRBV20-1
TGCAGTGCTAGAGATCTGTCTAGGGGGACGGGGAATTCACCCCTCCACTTT
CSARDLSRGTGNSPLHF
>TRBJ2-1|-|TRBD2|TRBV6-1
TGTGCCAGCATAGACGGACTAGCGGGATACAATGAGCAGTTCTTC
CASIDGLAGYNEQFF
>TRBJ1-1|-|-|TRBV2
TGTGCCAGCAGTGACGCTGACGCTTTCTTT
CASSDADAFF
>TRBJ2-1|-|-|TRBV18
TGTGCCAGCCAACAGGAAAGCTCCTACAATGAGCAGTTCTTC
CASQQESSYNEQFF
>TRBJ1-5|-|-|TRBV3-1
TGTGCCAGCAGCCAAGACTATAGCAATCAGCCCCAGCATTTT
CASSQDYSNQPQHF
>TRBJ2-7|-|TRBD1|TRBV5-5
TGTGCCAGCAGCTTTTTACAGGGGACCTACAATGAGCAGTACTTC
CASSFLQGTYNEQYF
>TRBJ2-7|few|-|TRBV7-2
TGTGCCAGCAGCTACCGGGCCTTCGTTTACGAGCAGTACTTC
CASSYRAFVYEQYF
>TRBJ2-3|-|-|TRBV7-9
TGTGCCAGCAGCAGACCTACCTCAACTAGTGGGACAGATACGCAGTATTTT
CASSRPTSTSGTDTQYF
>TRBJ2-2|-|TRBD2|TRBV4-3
TGCGCCAGCAGCCAAGATTCCAGCGGGAGAGCTAACACCGGGGAGCTGTTTTTT
CASSQDSSGRANTGELFF
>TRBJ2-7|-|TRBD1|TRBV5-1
TGCGCCAGCAGTACAGATGGACAGGGAGTTGAGCAGTACTTC
CASSTDGQGVEQYF
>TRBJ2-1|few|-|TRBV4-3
TGCGCCAGCAGCCAAGAAGCCGGGACCCACTACAATGAGCAGTTCTTC
CASSQEAGTHYNEQFF
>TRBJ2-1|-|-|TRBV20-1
TGCAGTGCTCGCCGTCGTGGGGATGAGCAGTTCTTC
CSARRRGDEQFF
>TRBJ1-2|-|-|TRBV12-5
TGTGCTAGTGGTTTGACAGAGCTCTATGGCTACACCTTC
CASGLTELYGYTF
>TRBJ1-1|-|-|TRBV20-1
TGCAGTGCAGCTGAAGCTTTCTTT
CSAAEAFF
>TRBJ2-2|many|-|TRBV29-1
TGCAGCGTTGATGGAGGTAACACCGGGGAGCTGTTTTTT
CSVDGGNTGELFF
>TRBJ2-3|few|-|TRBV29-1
TGCAGCATACGGACAGGGAGGGCGGATACGCAGTATTTT
CSIRTGRADTQYF
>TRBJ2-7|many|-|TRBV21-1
TGTGCCAGCAGCAAATGGGCAGGACGCTCCTACGAGCAGTACTTC
CASSKWAGRSYEQYF
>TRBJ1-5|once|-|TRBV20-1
TGCAGTGCTAACCCGCCTAGCAATCAGCCCCAGCATTTT
CSANPPSNQPQHF
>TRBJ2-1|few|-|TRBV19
TGTGCCAGTAGTTCTAGGGACGAAAAGTACAATGAGCAGTTCTTC
CASSSRDEKYNEQFF
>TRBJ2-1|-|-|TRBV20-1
TGCAGTGCTCGCCGAAGGGGCGGGGGCCTCTACAATGAGCAGTTCTTC
CSARRRGGGLYNEQFF
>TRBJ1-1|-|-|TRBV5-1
TGCGCCAGCAGCTTGTCGCCAGGGGTGAACACTGAAGCTTTCTTT
CASSLSPGVNTEAFF
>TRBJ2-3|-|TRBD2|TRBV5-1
TGCGCCAGCAGCGGCGGGAGGCTCACAGATACGCAGTATTTT
CASSGGRLTDTQYF
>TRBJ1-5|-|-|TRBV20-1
TGCAGTGCCCCGGAACCAGGGAATCAGCCCCAGCATTTT
CSAPEPGNQPQHF
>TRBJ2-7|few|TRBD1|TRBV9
TGTGCCAGCAGCGTAGCAGGGACAGCCTCCTACGAGCAGTACTTC
CASSVAGTASYEQYF
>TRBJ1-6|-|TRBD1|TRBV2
TGTGCCAGCAGAGATACAGGGGAGGAAGTTTCACCCCTCCACTTT
CASRDTGEEVSPLHF
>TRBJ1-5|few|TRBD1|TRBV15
TGTGCCACCAGCAGAGTTGGCCAGGGGGCCGGTCAGCCCCAGCATTTT
CATSRVGQGAGQPQHF
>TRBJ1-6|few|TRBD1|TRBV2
TGTGTCAACAGCCGGGACAGGGGGTATTCACCCCTCCACTTT
CVNSRDRGYSPLHF
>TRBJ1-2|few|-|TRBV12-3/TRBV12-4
TGTGCCAGCAGTTCTCCCCGCGGGGGAAAGGACTATGGCTACACCTTC
CASSSPRGGKDYGYTF
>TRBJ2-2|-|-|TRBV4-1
TGCGCCAGCAGCCAAGATGATAGGGGGGAGACCGGGGAGCTGTTTTTT
CASSQDDRGETGELFF
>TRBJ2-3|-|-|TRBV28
TGTGCCAGCAGCGGTAGTCCTTCTGGAGATACGCAGTATTTT
CASSGSPSGDTQYF
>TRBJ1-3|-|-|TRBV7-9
TGTGCCAGCAGCTTAGACCCGCCAGGATCTGGAAACACCATATATTTT
CASSLDPPGSGNTIYF
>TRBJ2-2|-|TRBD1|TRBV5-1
TGCGCCAGCAGCGTCCGACAGGGCACCGGGGAGCTGTTTTTT
CASSVRQGTGELFF
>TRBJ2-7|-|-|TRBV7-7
TGTGCCAGCTCCACGGGGAGCTCCTACAATGAGCAGTACTTC
CASSTGSSYNEQYF